These 26 T cell receptor beta chains were sequenced from one sample in a study of patients and donors after allogeneic stem cell transplantation. TCRdb reprocessed the RT-PCR reads with MiXCR, giving one entry per CDR3 protein. The sample records about 410,000 distinct CDR3 sequences, under 20% being singletons. The specimen was blood, either unsorted or a sorted T cell fraction (not recorded which). Receptors originate from a human donor who was either an allogeneic HSCT recipient or a stem cell or donor lymphocyte infusion donor (not recorded which). It is not recorded whose cells these are; they may come from a transplant donor.

This chain links TRBV6-1 with TRBJ2-4, with D perhaps matching TRBD2 (6 bases). Germline CDR1 is MNHNS and CDR2 is SASEGT. V gave up 7 bases and J gave up 0 bases, with 10 bases separating them. This CDR3 is built from 14 residues. CDR3 loop: CASTQGLAKNIQYF. The CDR3 DNA reads TGTGCCAGCACCCAGGGACTAGCCAAAAACATTCAGTACTTC.

This clonotype was seen only a few times. The J gene is TRBJ1-1, the V gene TRBV6-1; D is unclear. CDR1 and CDR2 (germline): MNHNS, SASEGT. CDR3 length equals 15 residues. V was shortened by 6 bases and J by 1 base, with 15 bases between the two germline ends. CDR3 sequence: CASRAGGTGNTEAFF. The CDR3 bases are TGTGCCAGCAGGGCCGGAGGCACTGGGAACACTGAAGCTTTCTTT.

The J gene is TRBJ2-5, the V gene TRBV2; D is undetermined. V lost 5 bases and J 1 base, leaving 5 bases between the germline ends. The CDR3 is made up of 12 amino acids. CDR1 and CDR2 from the germline V gene are SNHLY and FYNNEI. This CDR3 is CASSRFQETQYF. CDR3 coding DNA: TGTGCCAGCAGTAGATTCCAAGAGACCCAGTACTTC.

This clonotype was counted only a few times. V is TRBV20-1 and J is TRBJ1-2; unclear D gene. V lost 4 bases and J lost 1, with 13 bases in between. The germline CDR1 and CDR2 sequences are DFQATT and SNEGSKA (reference sequence). The CDR3 is 14 residues long. CDR3 DNA: TGCAGTGCTAAGGCCCCACACCTTAACTATGGCTACACCTTC. This translates into CSAKAPHLNYGYTF.

The sample holds many counts of this clonotype. The chain recombines TRBV12-3 or TRBV12-4 with TRBJ1-1, with D maybe TRBD1 (5 bases). The CDR3 spans 14 residues. V was pared by 5 bases and J by 4 bases, with 14 bases between. The CDR3 reads CASSRAGMSTEAFF. DNA of the CDR3: TGTGCCAGCAGTCGGGCAGGGATGAGCACTGAAGCTTTCTTT.

The J gene is TRBJ2-5, the V gene TRBV11-2, with 13 bases aligning to TRBD2. CDR3 length: 18 residues. J gave up 4 bases and V 3 bases, and 11 bases lay outside the gene matches. The germline V gene encodes CDR1 SGHAT and CDR2 FQNNGV. This CDR3 is CASSFGLAGVLGLETQYF. DNA for the CDR3: TGTGCCAGCAGCTTCGGACTAGCGGGAGTACTCGGATTAGAGACCCAGTACTTC.

This clonotype was observed at least ten times. The chain joins TRBV20-1 to TRBJ1-1; D ambiguous. Germline values: CDR1 DFQATT, CDR2 SNEGSKA (reference sequence). The length of the CDR3 is 11 residues. Trimming removed 3 bases from V and 3 bases from J, with 5 bases in between. The CDR3 DNA reads TGCAGTGCTAGCGGGGACACTGAAGCTTTCTTT. Translation gives CSASGDTEAFF.

The V call is TRBV4-1, the J call TRBJ2-7; 7 bases map to TRBD1. The germline CDR1 and CDR2 sequences are MGHRA and YSYEKL. The trim removed 3 bases at V and 2 bases at J, leaving 7 bases unmatched. The CDR3 is made up of 15 amino acids. CDR3 protein: CASSHLRGLPYEQYF. DNA of the CDR3: TGCGCCAGCAGCCACCTTAGGGGGCTCCCCTACGAGCAGTACTTC.

The chain joins TRBV7-9 to TRBJ1-1, with D perhaps TRBD1 (5 bases). V dropped 6 bases and J dropped 13 bases, with 18 bases sitting between them. The germline gives CDR1 SEHNR, CDR2 FQNEAQ (reference sequence). The CDR3 has 12 residues. The CDR3 DNA is TGTGCCAGCAGTTCCGACCCGGCAGGGCTTTTCTTT. It encodes CASSSDPAGLFF.

This clonotype was recorded a few times. CDR3 protein: CASSQRREPNQPQHF. The CDR3 coding sequence is TGTGCCAGCAGCCAAAGACGGGAGCCCAATCAGCCCCAGCATTTT. The V call is TRBV4-2, the J call TRBJ1-5; no reliable D call. The CDR3 loop spans 15 amino acids. The germline V gene encodes CDR1 LGHNA and CDR2 YNFKEQ. The V and J ends lost 2 bases and 3 bases respectively, with 11 bases between them.

The rearrangement links TRBV19 to TRBJ1-1, with 7 bases fitting TRBD1. V gave up 5 bases and J gave up 4 bases; unmatched junction bases: 4. The CDR3 is 13 amino acids. CDR1 is LNHDA and CDR2 is SQIVND in the germline V gene (reference sequence). DNA of the CDR3: TGTGCCAGTAGTTTTGGACAGGTCACTGAAGCTTTCTTT. Translating it yields CASSFGQVTEAFF.

V and J are TRBV7-3 and TRBJ1-6; the D is unclear. The CDR3 consists of 14 residues. CDR1 and CDR2 from the germline V gene are SGHTA and FQGTGA. V lost 3 bases and J lost 7, with 10 bases in between. In DNA form, the CDR3 reads TGTGCCAGCAGCTTCGCCTCAGGAAATTCACCCCTCCACTTT. Translation gives CASSFASGNSPLHF.

For the CDR3, the DNA is TGTGCCAGCAGTAGGAATATTCGGGACAGGGGATTAGGTACTGAAGCTTTCTTT. As protein: CASSRNIRDRGLGTEAFF. This chain uses TRBV25-1 with TRBJ1-1; 10 nucleotides line up with TRBD1. The CDR3 is made up of 18 amino acids. With 5 bases clipped from V and 5 bases from J, the junction kept 17 bases outside the gene matches. CDR1 and CDR2 (germline): MGHDK, SYGVNS.

The chain employs TRBV27 and TRBJ2-7; a possible D gene is TRBD1 (7 bases). Germline loops: CDR1 MNHEY, CDR2 SMNVEV (reference sequence). CDR3 size: 16 residues. Trimming removed 5 bases from V and 2 bases from J, with 19 bases in between. The DNA for the CDR3 is TGTGCCAGCAGTCCCCACGGTCCCAGGGGGGCCTACGAGCAGTACTTC. Translated: CASSPHGPRGAYEQYF.

This clonotype was seen a few times. At one boundary the junction diverges from the germline segment, which might be a read error. This chain connects TRBV20-1 to TRBJ1-2, with D tentatively TRBD1 (6 bases). The CDR3 has 11 amino acids. Per germline, CDR1 DFQATT and CDR2 SNEGSKA (reference sequence). The CDR3 coding sequence is TGCAGTGCTAGACCACAGGGCCCCGTCCTCTTC. It yields the protein CSARPQGPVLF.

The rearrangement joins TRBV2 to TRBJ2-7; 7 nucleotides match TRBD2. Losses at the gene ends were 10 bases for V and 0 bases for J; bases not matched to a gene: 9. The length of the CDR3 is 14 residues. CDR1 and CDR2 (germline): SNHLY, FYNNEI. The CDR3 DNA sequence: TGTGCCAAACAGACTAGCCGAAGCTCCTACGAGCAGTACTTC. Encoded protein: CAKQTSRSSYEQYF.

The gene calls are TRBV4-1 and TRBJ1-4; D perhaps matches TRBD1 (5 bases). The CDR3 spans 16 residues. V gave up 2 bases and J gave up 0 bases, with 10 bases separating them. Looked up from germline, CDR1 is MGHRA and CDR2 is YSYEKL. The CDR3 DNA follows: TGCGCCAGCAGCCAATTTGCAGGGACAACTAATGAAAAACTGTTTTTT. Translation: CASSQFAGTTNEKLFF.

This rearrangement joins TRBV12-3 or TRBV12-4 to TRBJ1-5, with 8 bases fitting TRBD1. Trimming cost V 2 bases and J 0 bases; bases outside gene matches: 9. The CDR3 has 18 amino acids. Written as DNA, the CDR3 is TGTGCCAGCAGTTTATGGCCAGGGGGCCGTTATAGCAATCAGCCCCAGCATTTT. Translating it yields CASSLWPGGRYSNQPQHF.

Concerning this clonotype itself: The junction shows a germline mismatch at one end, possibly a read error. The chain has TRBV9 and TRBJ1-2, with TRBD1 matching over 9 bases. Germline V lookup: CDR1 SGDLS, CDR2 YYNGEE. The CDR3 runs to 15 residues. The CDR3 region is CARSVRDRDYYGYTF. The DNA for the CDR3 is TGTGCCCGCAGCGTACGGGACAGGGATTACTATGGCTACACCTTC.

This clonotype occurred a few times. This chain connects TRBV9 to TRBJ2-1, with D possibly matching TRBD1 (5 bases). Germline assignment: CDR1 SGDLS and CDR2 YYNGEE. V was cut by 0 bases and J by 0 bases, with 13 bases left in between. This CDR3 has 17 amino acids. For the CDR3, the DNA is TGTGCCAGCAGCGTAGGTTCAGGGTTACGCTCCTACAATGAGCAGTTCTTC. Translation gives CASSVGSGLRSYNEQFF.

This clonotype has at least ten counts. This chain uses TRBV12-3 or TRBV12-4 with TRBJ2-3; 8 bases align to TRBD1. V shed 7 bases, J shed 3 bases, and the junction held 3 bases outside the gene matches. The CDR3 runs 13 residues. The CDR3 sequence is CASNRQGTDTQYF. As DNA, the CDR3 is TGTGCCAGCAACCGACAGGGGACAGATACGCAGTATTTT.

The V call is TRBV12-3 or TRBV12-4, the J call TRBJ2-1; TRBD2 aligns across 7 bases. With 5 bases clipped from V and 6 bases from J, the junction kept 13 bases outside the gene matches. This CDR3 has 16 amino acids. CDR3 loop: CASSPGLGGAFNEQFF. CDR3 coding DNA: TGTGCCAGCAGTCCGGGATTGGGAGGGGCTTTCAATGAGCAGTTCTTC.

This clonotype was counted a few times. This chain uses TRBV7-2 with TRBJ2-7; possible D gene TRBD1, 7 bases. Germline values: CDR1 SGHTA, CDR2 FQGNSA. The length of the CDR3 is 15 residues. With 3 bases removed from V and 1 base from J, the gap between germline ends came to 13 bases. CDR3 bases: TGTGCCAGCAGCTTGGGAGGACAGGTGTCCTACGAGCAGTACTTC. This gives the protein CASSLGGQVSYEQYF.

This clonotype was detected ten times or more. The chain uses TRBV7-3 and TRBJ1-6; 8 nucleotides agree with TRBD1. The germline CDR1 and CDR2 sequences are SGHTA and FQGTGA. The CDR3 covers 16 residues. J lost 4 bases, V lost 5 bases, and 7 bases had no gene match. In DNA form, the CDR3 reads TGTGCCAGCAGCCCGCAGGGGACAGGTTATAATTCACCCCTCCACTTT. It translates to CASSPQGTGYNSPLHF.

The V and J genes are TRBV27 and TRBJ2-7; 8 bases map to TRBD1. The J segment lost 4 bases and the V segment lost 5 bases, leaving 7 bases of the junction unmatched. CDR1 is MNHEY and CDR2 is SMNVEV in the germline V gene (reference sequence). This CDR3 has 14 amino acids. The CDR3 here is CASSSRGQSYEQYF. DNA for the CDR3: TGTGCCAGCAGTAGCAGGGGGCAGTCTTACGAGCAGTACTTC.

This chain links TRBV5-1 with TRBJ1-1; D not certain. Trimming took off 0 bases at V and 0 bases at J, with 9 bases between the two ends. Germline CDR1 reads SGHRS; CDR2 reads YFSETQ. The CDR3 loop spans 15 amino acids. CDR3 DNA sequence: TGCGCCAGCAGCTTGGATCCCAGACTGAACACTGAAGCTTTCTTT. Protein: CASSLDPRLNTEAFF.